This T cell receptor beta chain was retrieved from a study of blood T cell repertoires in COVID-19 (dated by TCRdb to about 2020). Background on the whole study: The collaborator samples originated in the United States, Italy and Spain and spanned the acute and convalescent phases of COVID-19. The prospective study material was composed of cDNA or gDNA derived from T cells, B-cell-depleted T cells, or PBMCs. Samples were obtained from the ongoing ImmuneRACE study (first 160 participants) and from over 1,000 subjects provided by 6 global collaborators. Where available, HLA class I and class II types were obtained from metadata supplied by the sample provider rather than from assay-based typing. The sample metadata nearly always contained a de-identified subject ID, COVID-19 status, age in years and sex. The dataset comprised deeply sampled blood TCRbeta repertoires from subjects exposed to, actively infected with, or recovered from COVID-19. The repertoires were released in a freely available public database intended as a resource for research on the immune response to SARS-CoV-2.

Participants in the prospective study were enrolled through a virtual design, were aged roughly 18 to 100 years, and lived in under 25 United States geographic areas. Cohort assignment in the prospective study relied on participant-reported clinical history from a screening survey and a study questionnaire. ImmuneRACE Cohort 3 recovered participants were defined by two consecutive negative NP/OP PCR tests, healthcare professional clearance, or symptom resolution. Mobile phlebotomists in the prospective study collected whole blood, serum and a nasopharyngeal or oropharyngeal swab from every participant. Additional blood draws and questionnaires over a 2-month period could optionally be provided by prospective study participants. Prospective study blood samples were shipped either frozen or at room temperature before DNA extraction. The investigation overall reported the following: The quantity of clinical and demographic metadata differed by source and by participant and was supplied without curation.

This clone was seen a single time. What this receptor recognizes is not known. It has no much larger one-base neighbor in the sample; base qualities were not kept. TCRbeta CDR3 regions were amplified from genomic DNA using the immunoSEQ Assay, a bias-controlled multiplex PCR. As for the original processing: Nucleated cell counts per sample were estimated from amplification of reference gene primers within the assay. Sequence reads were collapsed and filtered to measure the absolute abundance of every unique TCRbeta CDR3 rearrangement. Productive Simpson clonality was computed per sample as the square root of Simpson's diversity index over productive rearrangements. Drawn from immuneACCESS, this table holds only the in-frame rearrangements with V and J called that TCRdb kept. Clones are partly lost; checked studies trace under half to an unresolved V gene and leave the rest unexplained. The DNA was the basis for D and trimming; V, J and clone size are from that table. In this sample the table shows approximately 440,000 clones, roughly 87% of which occur a single time. Roughly 0.72% of the sample is in the top ten clones.

The specimen was PBMCs or T cells enriched from blood (not recorded which). The TCR sequence derives from a woman younger than 30 who had recovered from COVID-19.

The bases are TGTGTCGTGCAGGGGGCAGAGTCACCCCTCCACTTT. This translates into CVVQGAESPLHF. Recombination linked TRBV21-1 to TRBJ1-6; TRBD1 reflects the table's D call only, with no check against the DNA. TRBV21-1 is a listed pseudogene. Its CDR3 holds 12 amino acids, cysteine through phenylalanine. Only the CDR3 region is kept as DNA, spanning 36 bases read in frame from base 1.